What follows are 8 T cell receptor beta chains derived from one specimen sequenced in a study of regulatory T cells in long-lasting Graves disease. Time point specified: newly diagnosed GD, antithyroid drugs for less than 3 months. The TCR library was made from RNA extracted from PBMCs. Building of the TCR beta libraries involved iRepertoire HTBI primers and Arm-PCR of CDR3 regions. One entry per CDR3 protein results from TCRdb running MiXCR on the multiplex PCR reads. The table lists 300,000 to 400,000 distinct CDR3 sequences, 16% of them singletons. This sample also belongs to another study, concerning T cells in Graves' hyperthyroidism and ophthalmopathy.

The sample consisted of peripheral blood mononuclear cells (PBMCs), taken at new diagnosis, from a patient treated with antithyroid drugs. These receptors originate from a man in his forties or fifties with Graves disease.

This clonotype was counted only a few times. The V and J genes are TRBV7-9 and TRBJ2-4, with TRBD2 matching 8 bases. J gave up 7 bases and V 3 bases, and 5 bases lay outside the gene matches. The CDR3 loop spans 14 amino acids. From germline, CDR1 is SEHNR and CDR2 FQNEAQ (reference sequence). Here the CDR3 reads CASSFSGLVNIQYF. The DNA for the CDR3 is TGTGCCAGCAGCTTCTCGGGACTAGTGAACATTCAGTACTTC.

This chain connects TRBV10-3 to TRBJ2-6, with 9 bases lining up with TRBD2. The CDR3 length is 18 residues. Germline V gene sequence: CDR1 ENHRY, CDR2 SYGVKD. Germline trimming cut 0 bases from V and 4 bases from J; bases unmatched to any gene: 7. The CDR3 DNA is TGTGCCATCAGTGAGTCGTGGCGGGGGGGCTCCGGGGCCAACGTCCTGACTTTC. Its protein product is CAISESWRGGSGANVLTF.

This clonotype was picked up many times. The chain is built from TRBV6-1 and TRBJ2-3; 7 nucleotides align to TRBD1. V lost 7 bases, J lost 2 bases, and 6 bases stayed unmatched. This CDR3 is built from 14 residues. Germline V CDR1 and CDR2: MNHNS, SASEGT. For the CDR3, the DNA is TGTGCCAGCACCGTGGACAGGATCACAGATACGCAGTATTTT. It specifies CASTVDRITDTQYF.

This clonotype has only a few counts. V gene TRBV20-1 combines with J gene TRBJ2-7; D call uncertain. The CDR3 totals 12 residues. Germline V gene lookup returns CDR1 DFQATT and CDR2 SNEGSKA (reference sequence). The ends were cut back, 5 bases at V and 3 bases at J, with 11 bases in the middle. In nucleotides, the CDR3 is TGCAGTGCTGCGACGGATATCTACGAGCAGTACTTC. Translation: CSAATDIYEQYF.

The chain recombines TRBV15 with TRBJ1-4; D call uncertain. V shed 7 bases and J shed 4 bases, with 13 bases lying between them. CDR3 length: 14 amino acids. CDR1 LNHNV and CDR2 YYDKDF come from the germline V gene (reference sequence). The CDR3: CATTRRNLNEKLFF. The CDR3 nucleotides read TGTGCCACCACCAGGAGGAACCTTAATGAAAAACTGTTTTTT.

In this sample, this clonotype turned up many times. The V call is TRBV3-1, the J call TRBJ2-7; D is possibly TRBD2 (5 bases). V was clipped by 1 base and J by 6 bases, with 10 bases between them. Germline values: CDR1 LGHDT, CDR2 YNNKEL (reference sequence). The CDR3 has 13 residues. The DNA of the CDR3 is TGTGCCAGCAGCCAAGGGACTGGCCGCGAGCAGTACTTC. It is translated as CASSQGTGREQYF.

This clonotype has a count of ten or more. V is TRBV5-6 and J is TRBJ2-5; D is uncertain. V was shortened by 1 base and J by 1 base, with 11 bases between the two germline ends. Germline V gene lookup returns CDR1 SGHDT and CDR2 YYEEEE. The CDR3 loop spans 15 amino acids. The CDR3 DNA sequence: TGTGCCAGCAGCTTGATCTCCGGGTTCCAAGAGACCCAGTACTTC. Translating gives CASSLISGFQETQYF.

This clonotype was counted ten times or more. V and J are TRBV5-6 and TRBJ1-1; no firm D call. Trimming took off 1 base at V and 6 bases at J, with 7 bases between the two ends. Germline V gives CDR1 SGHDT, CDR2 YYEEEE. This CDR3 contains 12 residues. As DNA, the CDR3 is TGTGCCAGCAGCTTGTGGGCAGCTGAAGCTTTCTTT. Protein product: CASSLWAAEAFF.